The source of this T cell receptor beta chain is a study of CD8+ T cells in alopecia areata. Study overall: Tofacitinib administration to treated patients was oral, at 5 to 10 mg twice daily. Study-wide results and limits: Clonality exceeded that of normal scalp in lesional scalp, most notably in alopecia totalis/universalis. Resident alphabeta T cells of normal skin are also sequenced in scalp samples. Amid tofacitinib therapy, many expanded lesional clones stayed present in scalp and blood.

Following RNA extraction, reverse transcription yielded cDNA that acted as the sequencing template. Some clones are missing from TCRdb's copy, which holds only in-frame ones; the method was immunoSEQ multiplex PCR. Of under 350,000 clones in the sample, roughly 60% were seen once. On this clone: Its antigen remains unknown.

Treatment noted: oral pan-JAK inhibitor, 5-10 mg twice daily. This receptor was obtained from a human donor with alopecia areata. The sequences come from CD4+ T cells sorted from blood, collected at week 24, from a patient treated with tofacitinib.

The CDR3 nucleotides are TGTGCCAGCAGTTTAGATCGGGTTGCCTATGGCTACACCTTC. Encoded protein: CASSLDRVAYGYTF. The chain links TRBV28 to TRBJ1-2, with unresolved D. This CDR3 is 14 amino acids long. CDR1 is MDHEN, CDR2 SYDVKM, per germline. Deletions cut 2 bases from V and 4 bases from J, with 11 bases between.